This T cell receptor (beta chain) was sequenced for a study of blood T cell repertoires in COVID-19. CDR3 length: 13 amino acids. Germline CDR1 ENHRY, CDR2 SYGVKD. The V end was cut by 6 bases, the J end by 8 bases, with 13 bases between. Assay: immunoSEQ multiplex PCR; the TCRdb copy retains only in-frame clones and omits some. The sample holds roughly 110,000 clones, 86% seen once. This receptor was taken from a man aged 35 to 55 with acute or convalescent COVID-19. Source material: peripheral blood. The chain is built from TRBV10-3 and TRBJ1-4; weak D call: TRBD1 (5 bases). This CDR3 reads CAIRGGVNEKLFF. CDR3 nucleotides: TGTGCCATCAGGGGGGGGGTTAACGAAAAACTGTTTTTT.